These 2 T cell receptor beta chains share one sample of origin, sequenced in a study of OX40 agonist ivuxolimab in advanced cancers. TCRdb's copy holds only in-frame clones and misses some; the assay was immunoSEQ multiplex PCR. The sample contains about 80,000 clones, 80% to 90% of which appear only once. Sequencing was performed on CD4+ or CD8+ T cells sorted from blood, taken in a trial of the OX40 agonist ivuxolimab. Receptors were obtained from an adult with an advanced solid tumor such as melanoma, head and neck, liver or kidney cancer.

The V and J genes are TRBV5-8 and TRBJ1-1, with D unresolved. Germline lookup yields CDR1 SGHTS and CDR2 YDEGEE. With 2 bases removed from V and 0 bases from J, the gap between germline ends came to 8 bases. The CDR3 is made up of 14 amino acids. The CDR3 loop is CASSLRQLNTEAFF. The CDR3 DNA follows: TGTGCCAGCAGCTTAAGGCAACTGAACACTGAAGCTTTCTTT.

This clone is a singleton in its sample. The V call is TRBV27, the J call TRBJ1-1; no reliable D call. The germline CDR1 and CDR2 sequences are MNHEY and SMNVEV (reference sequence). The CDR3 runs 13 residues. With 2 bases removed from V and 7 bases from J, the gap between germline ends came to 11 bases. In nucleotides, the CDR3 is TGTGCCAGCAGTTTAGATATCGGAGGTGAAGCTTTCTTT. Amino acids: CASSLDIGGEAFF.